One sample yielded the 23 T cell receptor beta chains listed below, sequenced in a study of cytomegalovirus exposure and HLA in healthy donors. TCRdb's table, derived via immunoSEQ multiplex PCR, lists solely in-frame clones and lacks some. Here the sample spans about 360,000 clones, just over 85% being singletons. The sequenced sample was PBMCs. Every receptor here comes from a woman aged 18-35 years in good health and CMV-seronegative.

The CDR3 DNA follows: TGCGCCAGCAGCCAGTCAGGGCTTAGCAATCAGCCCCAGCATTTT. Translating gives CASSQSGLSNQPQHF. This sequence joins TRBV4-1 and TRBJ1-5; tentatively, D is TRBD1 (5 bases). Germline lookup yields CDR1 MGHRA and CDR2 YSYEKL. Trimming took 3 bases from V and 0 from J, leaving 9 bases between them. This CDR3 contains 15 residues.

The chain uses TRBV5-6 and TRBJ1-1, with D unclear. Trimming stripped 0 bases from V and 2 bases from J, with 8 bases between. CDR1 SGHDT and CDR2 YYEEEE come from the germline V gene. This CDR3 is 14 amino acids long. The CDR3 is CASSLVEGNTEAFF. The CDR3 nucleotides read TGTGCCAGCAGCTTGGTGGAGGGTAACACTGAAGCTTTCTTT.

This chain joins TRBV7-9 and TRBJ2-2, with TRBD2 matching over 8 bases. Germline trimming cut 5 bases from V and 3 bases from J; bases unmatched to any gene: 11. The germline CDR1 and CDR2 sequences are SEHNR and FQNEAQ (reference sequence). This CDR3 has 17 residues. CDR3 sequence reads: CASSLRAGGLDTGELFF. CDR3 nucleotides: TGTGCCAGCAGCCTACGTGCGGGGGGATTGGACACCGGGGAGCTGTTTTTT.

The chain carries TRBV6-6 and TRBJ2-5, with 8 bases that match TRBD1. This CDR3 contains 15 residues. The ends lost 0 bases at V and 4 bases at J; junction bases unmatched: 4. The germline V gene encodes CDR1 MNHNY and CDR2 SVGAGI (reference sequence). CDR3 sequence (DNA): TGTGCCAGCAGTTACTCTGCAGGGGGCTTAGAGACCCAGTACTTC. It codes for CASSYSAGGLETQYF.

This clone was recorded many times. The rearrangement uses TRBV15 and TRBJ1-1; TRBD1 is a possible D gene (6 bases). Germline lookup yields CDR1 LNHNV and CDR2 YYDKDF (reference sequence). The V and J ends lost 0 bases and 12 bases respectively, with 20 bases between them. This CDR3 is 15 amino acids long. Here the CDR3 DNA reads TGTGCCACCAGCAGAGATTCAGGGGTGGTTTCGATCTCTTTCTTT. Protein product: CATSRDSGVVSISFF.

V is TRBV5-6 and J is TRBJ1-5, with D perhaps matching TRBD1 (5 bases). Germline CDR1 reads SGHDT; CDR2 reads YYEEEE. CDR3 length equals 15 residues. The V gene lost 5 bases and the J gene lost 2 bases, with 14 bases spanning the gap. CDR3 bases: TGTGCCAGCAGTTCGGCCAGGGCAGGCAATCAGCCCCAGCATTTT. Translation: CASSSARAGNQPQHF. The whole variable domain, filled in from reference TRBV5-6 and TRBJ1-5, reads DAGVTQSPTHLIKTRGQQVTLRCSPKSGHDTVSWYQQALGQGPQFIFQYYEEEERQRGNFPDRFSGHQFPNYSSELNVNALLLGDSALYLCASSSARAGNQPQHFGDGTRLSIL.

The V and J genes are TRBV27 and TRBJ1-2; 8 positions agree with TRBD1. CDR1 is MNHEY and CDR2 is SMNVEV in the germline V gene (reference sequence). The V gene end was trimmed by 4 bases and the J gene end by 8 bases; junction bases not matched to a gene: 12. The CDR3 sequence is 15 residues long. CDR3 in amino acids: CASSSTTTGEGGYTF. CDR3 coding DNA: TGTGCCAGCAGTTCAACCACGACAGGGGAAGGAGGCTACACCTTC.

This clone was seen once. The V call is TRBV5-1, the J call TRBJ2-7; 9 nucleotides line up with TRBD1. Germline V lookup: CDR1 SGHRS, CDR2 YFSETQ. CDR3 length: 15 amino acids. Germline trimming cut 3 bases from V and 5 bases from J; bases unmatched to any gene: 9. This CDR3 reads CASSSGDRVVDEQYF. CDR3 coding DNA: TGCGCCAGCAGCTCCGGGGACAGGGTAGTCGACGAGCAGTACTTC.

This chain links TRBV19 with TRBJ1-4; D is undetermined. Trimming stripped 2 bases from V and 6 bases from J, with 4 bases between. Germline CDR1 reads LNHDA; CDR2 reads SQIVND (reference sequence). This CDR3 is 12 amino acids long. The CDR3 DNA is TGTGCCAGTAGTATACGGGATGAAAAACTGTTTTTT. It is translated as CASSIRDEKLFF.

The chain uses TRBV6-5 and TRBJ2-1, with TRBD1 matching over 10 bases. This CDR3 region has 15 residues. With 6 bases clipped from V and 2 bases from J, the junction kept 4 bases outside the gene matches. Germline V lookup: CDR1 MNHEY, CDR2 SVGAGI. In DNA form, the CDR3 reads TGTGCCAGCAGACCCGACAGGGGGCCCTACAATGAGCAGTTCTTC. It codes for CASRPDRGPYNEQFF.

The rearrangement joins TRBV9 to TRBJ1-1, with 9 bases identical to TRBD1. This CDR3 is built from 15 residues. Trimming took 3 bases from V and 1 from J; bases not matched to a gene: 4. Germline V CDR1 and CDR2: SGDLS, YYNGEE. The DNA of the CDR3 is TGTGCCAGCAGCGCACCGGGACAGGGGAACACTGAAGCTTTCTTT. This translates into CASSAPGQGNTEAFF.

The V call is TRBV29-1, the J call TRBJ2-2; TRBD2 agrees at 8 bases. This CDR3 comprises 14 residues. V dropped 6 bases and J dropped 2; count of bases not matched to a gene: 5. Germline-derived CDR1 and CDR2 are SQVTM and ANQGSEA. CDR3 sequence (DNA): TGCAGCGTCCCCCGGGAGGGCAACACCGGGGAGCTGTTTTTT. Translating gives CSVPREGNTGELFF.

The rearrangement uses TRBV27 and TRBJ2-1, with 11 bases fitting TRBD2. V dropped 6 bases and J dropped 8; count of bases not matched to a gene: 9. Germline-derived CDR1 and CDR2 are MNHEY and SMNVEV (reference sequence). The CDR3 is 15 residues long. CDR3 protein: CASRGLAGGFHEQFF. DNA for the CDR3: TGTGCCAGCAGGGGGCTAGCGGGAGGTTTCCATGAGCAGTTCTTC.

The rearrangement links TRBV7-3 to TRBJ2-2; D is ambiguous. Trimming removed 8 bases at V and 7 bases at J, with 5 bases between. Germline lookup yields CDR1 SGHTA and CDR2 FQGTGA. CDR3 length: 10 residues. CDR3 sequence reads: CASGGGELFF. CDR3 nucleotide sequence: TGTGCCAGCGGCGGCGGGGAGCTGTTTTTT.

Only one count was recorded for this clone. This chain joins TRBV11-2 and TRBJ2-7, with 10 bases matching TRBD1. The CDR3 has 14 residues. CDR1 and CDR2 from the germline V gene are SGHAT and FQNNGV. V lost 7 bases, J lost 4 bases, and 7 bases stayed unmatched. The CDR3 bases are TGTGCCAGCACCCTGGACAGGGGGAAATACGAGCAGTACTTC. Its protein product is CASTLDRGKYEQYF.

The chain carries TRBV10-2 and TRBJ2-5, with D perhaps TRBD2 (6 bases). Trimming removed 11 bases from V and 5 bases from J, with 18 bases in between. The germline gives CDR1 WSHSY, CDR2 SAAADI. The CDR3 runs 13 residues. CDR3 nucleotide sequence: TGCGCCTTGGGGGGAAGTGCCCGGGAGACCCAGTACTTC. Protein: CALGGSARETQYF.

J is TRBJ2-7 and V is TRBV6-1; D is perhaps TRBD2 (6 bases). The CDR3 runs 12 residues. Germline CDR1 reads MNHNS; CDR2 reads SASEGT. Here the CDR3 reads CATGTEGHEQYF. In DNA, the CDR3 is TGTGCAACCGGGACGGAGGGGCACGAGCAGTACTTC.

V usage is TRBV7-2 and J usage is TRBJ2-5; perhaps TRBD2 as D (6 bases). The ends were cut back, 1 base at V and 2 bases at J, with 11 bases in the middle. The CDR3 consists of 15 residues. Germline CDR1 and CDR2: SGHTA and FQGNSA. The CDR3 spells CASSLDPTRQETQYF. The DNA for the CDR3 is TGTGCCAGCAGCTTAGATCCGACTAGACAAGAGACCCAGTACTTC.

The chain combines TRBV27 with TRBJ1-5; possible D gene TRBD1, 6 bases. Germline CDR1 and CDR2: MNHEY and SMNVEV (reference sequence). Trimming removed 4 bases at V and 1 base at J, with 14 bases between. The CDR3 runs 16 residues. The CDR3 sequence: CASSSFAGASNQPQHF. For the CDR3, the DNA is TGTGCCAGCAGTTCTTTTGCGGGGGCAAGCAATCAGCCCCAGCATTTT.

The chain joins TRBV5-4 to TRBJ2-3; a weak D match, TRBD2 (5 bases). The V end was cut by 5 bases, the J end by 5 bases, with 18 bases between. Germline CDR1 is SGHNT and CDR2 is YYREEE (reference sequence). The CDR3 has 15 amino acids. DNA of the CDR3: TGTGCCAGCAGGAGGGATGGGGTTACGATAGATACGCAGTATTTT. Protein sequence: CASRRDGVTIDTQYF.

Here the CDR3 DNA reads TGTGCCGGAACCGGGACTGACGCGAACACCGGGGAGCTGTTTTTT. Translated, it gives CAGTGTDANTGELFF. J is TRBJ2-2 and V is TRBV30; possibly TRBD2 for D (6 bases). CDR3 length equals 15 residues. Trimming stripped 8 bases from V and 0 bases from J, with 16 bases between. The germline gives CDR1 GTSNPN, CDR2 SVGIG (reference sequence).

CDR3: CSVVGGWGQPQHF. The CDR3 coding sequence is TGCAGCGTTGTAGGGGGTTGGGGGCAGCCCCAGCATTTT. This rearrangement joins TRBV29-1 to TRBJ1-5, with D tentatively TRBD1 (6 bases). CDR1 SQVTM and CDR2 ANQGSEA come from the germline V gene. Trimming stripped 4 bases from V and 7 bases from J, with 14 bases between. The CDR3 consists of 13 residues.

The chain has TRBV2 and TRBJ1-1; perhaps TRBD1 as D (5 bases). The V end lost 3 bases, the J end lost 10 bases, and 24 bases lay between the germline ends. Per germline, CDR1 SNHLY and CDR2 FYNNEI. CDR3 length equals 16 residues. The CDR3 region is CASSEGRDAAARGAFF. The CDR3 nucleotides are TGTGCCAGCAGTGAGGGGAGGGACGCCGCGGCTCGGGGAGCTTTCTTT.